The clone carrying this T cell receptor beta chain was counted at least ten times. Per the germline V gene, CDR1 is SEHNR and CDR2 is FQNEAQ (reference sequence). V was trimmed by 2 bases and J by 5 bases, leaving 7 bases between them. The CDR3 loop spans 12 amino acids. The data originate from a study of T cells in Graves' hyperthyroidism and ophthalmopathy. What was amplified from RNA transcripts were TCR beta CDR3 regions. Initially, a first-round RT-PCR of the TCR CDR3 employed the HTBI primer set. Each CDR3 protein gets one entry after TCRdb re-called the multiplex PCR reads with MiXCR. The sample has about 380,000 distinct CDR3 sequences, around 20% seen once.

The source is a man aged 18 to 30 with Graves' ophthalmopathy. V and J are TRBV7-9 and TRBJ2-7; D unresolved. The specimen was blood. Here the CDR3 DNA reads TGTGCCAGCAGCTTAAACGGTGACGAGCAGTACTTC. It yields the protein CASSLNGDEQYF.